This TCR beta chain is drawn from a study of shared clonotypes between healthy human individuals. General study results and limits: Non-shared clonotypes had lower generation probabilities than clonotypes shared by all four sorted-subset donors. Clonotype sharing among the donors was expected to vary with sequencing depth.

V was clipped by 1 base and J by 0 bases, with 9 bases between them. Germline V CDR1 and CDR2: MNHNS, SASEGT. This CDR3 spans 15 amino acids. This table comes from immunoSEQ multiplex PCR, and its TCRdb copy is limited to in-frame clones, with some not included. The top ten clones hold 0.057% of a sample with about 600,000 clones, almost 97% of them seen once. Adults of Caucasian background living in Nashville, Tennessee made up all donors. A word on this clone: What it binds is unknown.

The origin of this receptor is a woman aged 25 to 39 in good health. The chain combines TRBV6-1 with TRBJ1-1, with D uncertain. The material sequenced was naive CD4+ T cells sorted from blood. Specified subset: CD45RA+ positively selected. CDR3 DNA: TGTGCCAGCAGTGAAGGGATAGGGATGAACACTGAAGCTTTCTTT. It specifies CASSEGIGMNTEAFF.